The subject of this entry is one TCR beta chain. Method: immunoSEQ multiplex PCR; TCRdb's copy keeps in-frame clones and lacks some. The table shows tens of thousands of clones, with more than 80% occurring only once. This entry comes from a study of OX40 agonist ivuxolimab in advanced cancers. Study overall: Patients enrolled in dose escalation were diagnosed with hepatocellular carcinoma, melanoma, renal cell or head and neck cancer.

The source was CD4+ or CD8+ T cells sorted from blood, collected in a trial of the OX40 agonist ivuxolimab. The sequence was collected from an adult with an advanced solid tumor such as melanoma, head and neck, liver or kidney cancer.

In nucleotides, the CDR3 is TGTGCCAGCAGTTTAGGGGGTATAGGCTACGAGCAGTACTTC. Translation gives CASSLGGIGYEQYF. The J gene is TRBJ2-7, the V gene TRBV28; either TRBD1 or TRBD2 may supply D (5 bases each). Trimming took off 2 bases at V and 3 bases at J, with 11 bases between the two ends. CDR1 and CDR2 (germline): MDHEN, SYDVKM. The CDR3 is 14 residues long.